One sample yielded the 20 T cell receptor beta chains listed below, sequenced in a study of CD8 T cells in Susac syndrome. RNA totalling roughly 0.45 to 1 ug underwent reverse transcription with random hexamers. TCRdb reanalysed the immunoSEQ multiplex PCR reads using MiXCR and keeps one entry per CDR3 protein. The repertoire includes roughly 50,000 distinct CDR3 sequences, 80% to 95% of them detected once, and around 0.41% sits in the top ten. Input material: CD8+ T cells from PBMCs. The receptors originated from a human donor in good health.

This rearrangement joins TRBV30 to TRBJ1-1; D is ambiguous. Germline V gene lookup returns CDR1 GTSNPN and CDR2 SVGIG (reference sequence). Between the trimmed V and J ends, which lost 6 bases and 5 bases, there was a span of 16 bases. The CDR3 contains 13 residues. The DNA of the CDR3 is TGTGCCTGTAGGACGGAAGACTTGACTGAAGCTTTCTTT. Translated, it gives CACRTEDLTEAFF.

In DNA form, the CDR3 reads TGTGCCAGCTCACCACCGGGGGGAGAGTACTATGGCTACACCTTC. This encodes CASSPPGGEYYGYTF. The gene calls are TRBV18 and TRBJ1-2, with D possibly being TRBD1 (5 bases). With 0 bases removed from V and 3 bases from J, the gap between germline ends came to 11 bases. The CDR3 is 15 residues long. The germline gives CDR1 KGHSH, CDR2 LQKENI.

The J gene is TRBJ1-6, the V gene TRBV12-3 or TRBV12-4; 9 bases align to TRBD1. The CDR3 spans 14 residues. V dropped 3 bases and J dropped 8; count of bases not matched to a gene: 2. The DNA for the CDR3 is TGTGCCAGCAGTTTTGGGACAGGGCATTCACCCCTCCACTTT. Translated: CASSFGTGHSPLHF.

V is TRBV13 and J is TRBJ1-1; D gene unclear. The CDR3 spans 15 residues. The V gene's germline CDR1 is PRHDT and CDR2 FYEKMQ (reference sequence). Trimming removed 3 bases from V and 0 bases from J, with 11 bases in between. Written as DNA, the CDR3 is TGTGCCAGCAGCTTCCGATTGGATATGAACACTGAAGCTTTCTTT. This sequence encodes CASSFRLDMNTEAFF.

The chain is built from TRBV20-1 and TRBJ2-1, with D maybe TRBD1 (5 bases). V shed 3 bases and J shed 6 bases, with 15 bases lying between them. Germline V gene lookup returns CDR1 DFQATT and CDR2 SNEGSKA (reference sequence). This CDR3 spans 14 amino acids. The CDR3: CSARSADSFNEQFF. The CDR3 DNA reads TGCAGTGCTAGGTCCGCTGACAGCTTCAATGAGCAGTTCTTC.

This clonotype came up a few times. The V gene is TRBV27, the J gene TRBJ2-2; D not resolved. Germline CDR1 MNHEY, CDR2 SMNVEV (reference sequence). The CDR3 has 13 amino acids. Trimming pared 0 bases from V and 2 bases from J, leaving 1 base between. The CDR3 nucleotides read TGTGCCAGCAGTTTATCCAACACCGGGGAGCTGTTTTTT. This gives the protein CASSLSNTGELFF.

The J gene is TRBJ1-5, the V gene TRBV25-1, with D possibly TRBD1 on 5 matching bases. With 3 bases removed from V and 5 bases from J, the gap between germline ends came to 11 bases. The CDR3 contains 14 residues. Germline lookup yields CDR1 MGHDK and CDR2 SYGVNS. The CDR3 reads CASSEGETDQPQHF. The DNA of the CDR3 is TGTGCCAGCAGTGAGGGGGAAACGGATCAGCCCCAGCATTTT.

Only a few counts were recorded for this clonotype. V is TRBV4-3 and J is TRBJ2-7; D is unresolved. Trimming removed 0 bases from V and 4 bases from J, with 13 bases in between. CDR3 length: 15 amino acids. CDR1 LGHNA and CDR2 YSLEER come from the germline V gene. CDR3 nucleotides: TGCGCCAGCAGCCAAGATTCGCCTGGATTGTACGAGCAGTACTTC. It encodes CASSQDSPGLYEQYF.

The V gene is TRBV7-9, the J gene TRBJ2-2, with D unresolved. The germline V gene has CDR1 SEHNR and CDR2 FQNEAQ (reference sequence). There are 12 residues in the CDR3. V gave up 4 bases and J gave up 4 bases, with 4 bases separating them. The CDR3 nucleotides are TGTGCCAGCAGCTACCTCACCGGGGAGCTGTTTTTT. It translates to CASSYLTGELFF.

This sequence joins TRBV30 and TRBJ1-1, with a tentative D call TRBD1 (6 bases). This CDR3 is built from 13 residues. The V and J ends lost 1 base and 3 bases respectively, with 9 bases between them. The germline CDR1 and CDR2 sequences are GTSNPN and SVGIG (reference sequence). Here the CDR3 DNA reads TGTGCCTGGAGTGAGGACAGCCACACTGAAGCTTTCTTT. Translating gives CAWSEDSHTEAFF.

This clonotype was seen only once. The chain has TRBV11-2 and TRBJ2-1; 7 bases are a match to TRBD2. Trimming cost V 5 bases and J 8 bases; bases outside gene matches: 6. CDR3 length equals 13 residues. Germline values: CDR1 SGHAT, CDR2 FQNNGV. CDR3 protein: CASSPYLADEQFF. The CDR3 DNA is TGTGCCAGCAGCCCATATCTAGCGGATGAGCAGTTCTTC.

V is TRBV27 and J is TRBJ1-2; 7 bases match TRBD1. This CDR3 is 14 amino acids long. Germline V gene sequence: CDR1 MNHEY, CDR2 SMNVEV (reference sequence). The V gene end was trimmed by 4 bases and the J gene end by 4 bases; junction bases not matched to a gene: 6. The CDR3 here is CASSYRGMSYGYTF. The CDR3 DNA reads as TGTGCCAGCAGTTACAGGGGAATGTCCTATGGCTACACCTTC.

This sequence joins TRBV30 and TRBJ2-7; possible D gene TRBD1, 6 bases. Germline V lookup: CDR1 GTSNPN, CDR2 SVGIG (reference sequence). The CDR3 is 15 residues long. Trimming pared 0 bases from V and 7 bases from J, leaving 19 bases between. The CDR3 sequence: CAWSVLEQGSGEQYF. The DNA of the CDR3 is TGTGCCTGGAGTGTACTGGAACAGGGAAGTGGAGAGCAGTACTTC.

This chain links TRBV6-2 or TRBV6-3 with TRBJ2-7; no clear D. Trimming left V 4 bases short and J 6 bases short, with 13 bases between. The CDR3 has 13 residues. Germline loops: CDR1 MNHEY, CDR2 SVGEGT. CDR3 coding DNA: TGTGCCAGCAGTTTGGACGGTAGACGCGAGCAGTACTTC. Protein: CASSLDGRREQYF.

This clonotype occurred once. The J gene is TRBJ2-3, the V gene TRBV6-1; TRBD2 aligns across 7 bases. Germline V lookup: CDR1 MNHNS, CDR2 SASEGT. The CDR3 consists of 16 residues. J gave up 4 bases and V 2 bases, and 9 bases lay outside the gene matches. The CDR3 is CASSEIPGLVADTQYF. CDR3 DNA: TGTGCCAGCAGTGAAATTCCCGGACTAGTAGCAGATACGCAGTATTTT.

The chain is built from TRBV7-9 and TRBJ2-2, with D possibly TRBD1 on 5 matching bases. This CDR3 is 17 amino acids long. Germline CDR1 is SEHNR and CDR2 is FQNEAQ (reference sequence). The germline V and J ends were trimmed by 6 bases and 4 bases, with 21 bases remaining between them. CDR3 sequence reads: CASRQDQLPRSTGELFF. DNA for the CDR3: TGTGCCAGCAGACAGGACCAACTCCCACGAAGCACCGGGGAGCTGTTTTTT.

The rearrangement links TRBV6-5 to TRBJ2-1; 7 bases match TRBD2. The germline CDR1 and CDR2 sequences are MNHEY and SVGAGI. CDR3 length: 15 residues. Trimming removed 2 bases from V and 7 bases from J; junction bases left unmatched: 8. The CDR3 region has the DNA TGTGCCAGCAGTTACAAGCAGGAGCGGGGAAATGAGCAGTTCTTC. This gives the protein CASSYKQERGNEQFF.

In this sample, this clonotype turned up once. The chain joins TRBV7-2 to TRBJ2-7, with 12 bases aligning to TRBD2. Germline CDR1 is SGHTA and CDR2 is FQGNSA. CDR3 length: 18 residues. With 5 bases clipped from V and 5 bases from J, the junction kept 16 bases outside the gene matches. As DNA, the CDR3 is TGTGCCAGCAGCCCCCGACTAGCGGGAGTGGTCCCCCTCGACGAGCAGTACTTC. Its protein product is CASSPRLAGVVPLDEQYF.

This chain connects TRBV4-1 to TRBJ1-1, with 7 bases lining up with TRBD1. Germline trimming cut 3 bases from V and 1 base from J; bases unmatched to any gene: 5. The CDR3 is 15 residues long. Per the germline V gene, CDR1 is MGHRA and CDR2 is YSYEKL. CDR3 amino acids: CASSQGDSENTEAFF. CDR3 coding DNA: TGCGCCAGCAGCCAGGGGGACAGCGAGAACACTGAAGCTTTCTTT.

The CDR3 DNA reads TGCGCCAGCAGCCTGGGTGGGACTAGCGGATACAATGAGCAGTTCTTC. It specifies CASSLGGTSGYNEQFF. The chain joins TRBV5-1 to TRBJ2-1; TRBD2 agrees at 11 bases. CDR1 SGHRS and CDR2 YFSETQ come from the germline V gene. The CDR3 spans 16 residues. V lost 4 bases and J lost 4; bases outside the gene matches: 7.